These 29 T cell receptor beta chains were all obtained from the same sample, sequenced in a study of T-cell reconstitution after alpha-beta-depleted transplantation in children. Preparing the TCRbeta library involved the use of unique molecular identifiers. In TCRdb, the PCR reads were re-called with MiXCR into one record per CDR3 protein. The sample lists about 160,000 distinct CDR3 sequences, around 10% occurring once. The sample was PBMCs, taken before TCRalphabeta/CD19-depleted stem cell transplant. The receptors were sampled from a boy between 2 and 10 years old with acute myeloid leukemia, due to receive a stem cell transplant.

DNA for the CDR3: TGTGCCAGCAGCCAAACAGGGATCCACGAGCAGTACGTC. Translated, it gives CASSQTGIHEQYV. V usage is TRBV27 and J usage is TRBJ2-7, with D perhaps TRBD1 (6 bases). This CDR3 has 13 residues. The V end was cut by 6 bases, the J end by 5 bases, with 14 bases between. CDR1 and CDR2 from the germline V gene are MNHEY and SMNVEV (reference sequence).

This clonotype was detected ten times or more. The chain combines TRBV5-1 with TRBJ2-7, with D perhaps being TRBD1 or TRBD2 (5 bases each). Germline assignment: CDR1 SGHRS and CDR2 YFSETQ. The CDR3 runs 12 residues. V was clipped by 4 bases and J by 12 bases, with 17 bases between them. The CDR3 protein is CASSPEPGRLYF. The DNA for the CDR3 is TGCGCCAGCAGCCCGGAACCGGGACGGCTGTACTTC.

In this sample, this clonotype turned up many times. The chain carries TRBV11-2 and TRBJ1-1, with no clear D. This CDR3 contains 15 residues. In germline, CDR1 is SGHAT, CDR2 FQNNGV. Trimming left V 1 base short and J 1 base short, with 10 bases between. The CDR3 region has the DNA TGTGCCAGCAGCTTAGTCGGCCTGGGGAACACTGAAGCTTTCTTT. Translating gives CASSLVGLGNTEAFF.

A word on this clonotype: A read error may explain this, as a much larger clone is one base away. The genes are TRBV7-6 and TRBJ2-2, with D possibly being TRBD1 or TRBD2 (5 bases each). Germline values: CDR1 SGHVS, CDR2 FNYEAQ. V dropped 6 bases and J dropped 10 bases, with 15 bases sitting between them. The CDR3 runs 13 residues. The CDR3 loop is CASSSFGAEELFF. CDR3 in DNA: TGTGCCAGCAGTTCCTTCGGGGCCGAGGAGCTGTTTTTT.

Ten or more counts support this clonotype. This chain connects TRBV20-1 to TRBJ2-3; 10 bases map to TRBD2. The CDR3 covers 13 residues. Germline V gives CDR1 DFQATT, CDR2 SNEGSKA (reference sequence). The V segment lost 2 bases and the J segment 4 bases; nucleotides outside the gene matches: 0. The CDR3 DNA follows: TGCAGTGCTAGACTAGCGGGAGCAGATACGCAGTATTTT. It encodes CSARLAGADTQYF.

This clonotype was detected many times. V is TRBV20-1 and J is TRBJ1-5; a possible D gene is TRBD1 (5 bases). There are 13 residues in the CDR3. V was clipped by 6 bases and J by 0 bases, with 9 bases between them. Germline V gene sequence: CDR1 DFQATT, CDR2 SNEGSKA (reference sequence). Here the CDR3 reads CSAVRDSNQPQHF. The CDR3 nucleotides are TGCAGTGCGGTCAGGGATAGCAATCAGCCCCAGCATTTT.

The rearrangement joins TRBV7-2 to TRBJ2-3, with D possibly TRBD2 on 7 matching bases. The CDR3 contains 15 residues. With 2 bases removed from V and 2 bases from J, the gap between germline ends came to 11 bases. CDR1 and CDR2 from the germline V gene are SGHTA and FQGNSA. CDR3 sequence (DNA): TGTGCCAGCAGCTTACTTGGGGGGGCCACAGATACGCAGTATTTT. This translates into CASSLLGGATDTQYF.

This clonotype was picked up many times. The chain combines TRBV7-6 with TRBJ2-7; a weak D match, TRBD1 (5 bases). Germline V CDR1 and CDR2: SGHVS, FNYEAQ. The CDR3 contains 15 residues. With 2 bases removed from V and 0 bases from J, the gap between germline ends came to 11 bases. The CDR3 spells CASSLRGGASYEQYF. The CDR3 DNA reads TGTGCCAGCAGCTTAAGAGGTGGGGCCTCCTACGAGCAGTACTTC.

DNA for the CDR3: TGCGCCAGTCAACACAACAGGGGAAATGAGCAGTTCTTC. Protein sequence: CASQHNRGNEQFF. V and J are TRBV5-1 and TRBJ2-1; 7 nucleotides align to TRBD1. Germline V CDR1 and CDR2: SGHRS, YFSETQ. The CDR3 extends over 13 amino acids. After removal of 8 bases from V and 7 bases from J, the junction contained 9 bases not matched to a gene.

Ten or more counts support this clonotype. This chain uses TRBV29-1 with TRBJ2-2; D unclear. From germline, CDR1 is SQVTM and CDR2 ANQGSEA. This CDR3 has 14 amino acids. V was cut by 3 bases and J by 1 base, with 9 bases left in between. CDR3 DNA: TGCAGCGTTGAGTCTTCCGAGAACACCGGGGAGCTGTTTTTT. Amino acid sequence: CSVESSENTGELFF.

This clonotype was counted many times. The J gene is TRBJ2-3, the V gene TRBV28, with D perhaps given as TRBD1 or TRBD2 (5 bases each). CDR1 is MDHEN and CDR2 is SYDVKM in the germline V gene. The V gene lost 5 bases and the J gene lost 2 bases, with 8 bases spanning the gap. The CDR3 loop spans 13 amino acids. CDR3 sequence: CASSRDHTDTQYF. In DNA, the CDR3 is TGTGCCAGCAGTCGGGACCACACAGATACGCAGTATTTT.

The V call is TRBV13, the J call TRBJ2-6; no firm D call. Germline values: CDR1 PRHDT, CDR2 FYEKMQ (reference sequence). The germline V and J ends were trimmed by 5 bases and 8 bases, with 10 bases remaining between them. The CDR3 loop spans 13 amino acids. This chain's CDR3 is CASSPFPSNVLTF. The CDR3, as DNA: TGTGCCAGCAGCCCTTTCCCTTCCAACGTCCTGACTTTC. Full variable domain (missing parts from reference TRBV13 and TRBJ2-6): AAGVIQSPRHLIKEKRETATLKCYPIPRHDTVYWYQQGPGQDPQFLISFYEKMQSDKGSIPDRFSAQQFSDYHSELNMSSLELGDSALYFCASSPFPSNVLTFGAGSRLTVL.

The rearrangement links TRBV7-8 to TRBJ1-1; 8 bases are shared with TRBD1. Germline V gene data show CDR1 as SGHVS and CDR2 as FQNEAQ. The CDR3 is 14 residues long. Trimming at V came to 5 bases and at J to 7 bases, leaving 9 bases not matched to a gene. The CDR3 DNA is TGTGCCAGCAGCATCGACAGGGGATTTGATGAAGCTTTCTTT. This codes for CASSIDRGFDEAFF.

This clonotype was counted ten times or more. V usage is TRBV20-1 and J usage is TRBJ1-5; D not resolved. CDR3 length: 16 amino acids. Germline CDR1 is DFQATT and CDR2 is SNEGSKA (reference sequence). With 1 base removed from V and 2 bases from J, the gap between germline ends came to 15 bases. The CDR3 here is CSARGSLTARNQPQHF. The CDR3 DNA follows: TGCAGTGCTAGAGGTAGTCTTACAGCCCGCAATCAGCCCCAGCATTTT.

This clonotype has ten or more counts. CDR3 in amino acids: CASSLTEAGPRTDTQYF. In DNA, the CDR3 is TGCGCCAGCAGCTTGACCGAAGCCGGCCCTCGGACAGATACGCAGTATTTT. The chain combines TRBV5-1 with TRBJ2-3; D is ambiguous. CDR3 length: 17 residues. Germline V gene lookup returns CDR1 SGHRS and CDR2 YFSETQ. Between the trimmed V and J ends, which lost 1 base and 3 bases, there was a span of 18 bases.

This clonotype showed up many times. V and J are TRBV12-3 or TRBV12-4 and TRBJ2-1; TRBD2 agrees at 9 bases. The CDR3 covers 18 residues. The V gene end was trimmed by 0 bases and the J gene end by 7 bases; junction bases not matched to a gene: 13. The DNA for the CDR3 is TGTGCCAGCAGTTTAGCGGATAGCGGGGGTCCGGGGTGGAATGAGCAGTTCTTC. It translates to CASSLADSGGPGWNEQFF.

This chain uses TRBV10-1 with TRBJ2-1; D call uncertain. Trimming stripped 9 bases from V and 5 bases from J, with 8 bases between. The CDR3 has 11 amino acids. Germline V gene data show CDR1 as WNHNN and CDR2 as SYGVQD (reference sequence). As DNA, the CDR3 is TGCGCCAGACCCGACAACAATGAGCAGTTCTTC. The encoded protein is CARPDNNEQFF.

This clonotype was recorded many times. The chain uses TRBV12-3 or TRBV12-4 and TRBJ1-5; D is perhaps TRBD1 (6 bases). V was pared by 6 bases and J by 4 bases, with 16 bases between. The CDR3 consists of 15 residues. This chain's CDR3 is CASSPIGQRNQPQHF. CDR3 DNA sequence: TGTGCCAGCAGCCCCATAGGACAGAGGAATCAGCCCCAGCATTTT.

There are many counts of this clonotype. This rearrangement joins TRBV6-5 to TRBJ2-5; D is uncertain. The CDR3 runs to 13 residues. Germline-derived CDR1 and CDR2 are MNHEY and SVGAGI. The germline V and J ends were trimmed by 2 bases and 5 bases, with 9 bases remaining between them. The CDR3 loop reads CASSYGVGETQYF. The DNA for the CDR3 is TGTGCCAGCAGTTACGGGGTTGGGGAGACCCAGTACTTC.

This clonotype was observed at least ten times. V usage is TRBV5-1 and J usage is TRBJ2-1; D gene unclear. In germline, CDR1 is SGHRS, CDR2 YFSETQ. CDR3 length equals 17 residues. V lost 2 bases, J lost 0 bases, and 15 bases lay in between. The CDR3, as DNA: TGCGCCAGCAGCTTTCCGTTGGACGGCTCCTCCTACAATGAGCAGTTCTTC. As protein: CASSFPLDGSSYNEQFF.

This clonotype appeared a few times. This chain connects TRBV30 to TRBJ2-2; D ambiguous. Germline CDR1 is GTSNPN and CDR2 is SVGIG (reference sequence). The CDR3 covers 10 residues. Trimming took 4 bases from V and 7 from J, leaving 4 bases between them. CDR3 region: CAWNHGELFF. The CDR3 region has the DNA TGTGCCTGGAACCACGGGGAGCTGTTTTTT.

This clonotype was counted many times. CDR3 sequence (DNA): TGCGCCAGCAGAAATCAAATAGCGGGAGGTAAGGGTGAGCAGTTCTTC. This encodes CASRNQIAGGKGEQFF. V is TRBV5-1 and J is TRBJ2-1; 10 bases agree with TRBD2. The CDR3 length is 16 residues. V gave up 5 bases and J gave up 9 bases; unmatched junction bases: 14. CDR1 and CDR2 from the germline V gene are SGHRS and YFSETQ.

This clonotype was picked up many times. The J gene is TRBJ2-3, the V gene TRBV9; D remains unclear. The CDR3 length is 12 residues. Germline V gene data show CDR1 as SGDLS and CDR2 as YYNGEE. The V and J ends lost 5 bases and 4 bases respectively, with 8 bases between them. The CDR3 protein is CASSSYPDTQYF. DNA of the CDR3: TGTGCCAGCAGTAGCTATCCAGATACGCAGTATTTT.

The V call is TRBV7-9, the J call TRBJ1-2; D gene ambiguous. The V end lost 5 bases, the J end lost 5 bases, and 15 bases lay between the germline ends. Germline loops: CDR1 SEHNR, CDR2 FQNEAQ (reference sequence). This CDR3 contains 14 residues. The CDR3 loop is CASSPQGQFYGYTF. For the CDR3, the DNA is TGTGCCAGCAGCCCTCAAGGGCAGTTTTATGGCTACACCTTC.

This clonotype was seen many times. The CDR3 is CASSPNQLAGGAYEQYF. Here the CDR3 DNA reads TGTGCCAGCAGCCCGAATCAGCTAGCGGGAGGGGCCTACGAGCAGTACTTC. This chain joins TRBV4-2 and TRBJ2-7; 12 nucleotides line up with TRBD2. J gave up 2 bases and V 4 bases, and 9 bases lay outside the gene matches. The V gene's germline CDR1 is LGHNA and CDR2 YNFKEQ. This CDR3 is built from 17 residues.

Ten or more counts support this clonotype. This chain links TRBV6-2 or TRBV6-3 with TRBJ2-2; D gene uncertain. The V end lost 5 bases, the J end lost 6 bases, and 16 bases lay between the germline ends. Germline loops: CDR1 MNHEY, CDR2 SVGEGT. The CDR3 spans 15 residues. The CDR3 coding sequence is TGTGCCAGCAGTCTCGCGACTCAACACCCCGGGGAGCTGTTTTTT. Protein product: CASSLATQHPGELFF.

This clonotype has at least ten counts. The genes are TRBV5-1 and TRBJ2-3; TRBD2 matches at 13 bases. The V gene end was trimmed by 0 bases and the J gene end by 4 bases; junction bases not matched to a gene: 5. This CDR3 has 17 residues. CDR1 is SGHRS and CDR2 is YFSETQ in the germline V gene. In DNA form, the CDR3 reads TGCGCCAGCAGCTTGGAACTAGCGGGAGGGCCAGCAGATACGCAGTATTTT. Translating gives CASSLELAGGPADTQYF.

In its sample, this clonotype was seen many times. The rearrangement uses TRBV18 and TRBJ2-1, with a tentative D call TRBD2 (6 bases). Looked up from germline, CDR1 is KGHSH and CDR2 is LQKENI. V lost 6 bases to trimming and J lost 5 bases, with 20 bases between them. CDR3 length: 16 residues. Here the CDR3 reads CASSRQADYENNEQFF. The CDR3 region has the DNA TGTGCCAGCTCCCGCCAAGCGGACTATGAGAACAATGAGCAGTTCTTC.

This clonotype was observed at least ten times. The gene calls are TRBV12-3 or TRBV12-4 and TRBJ1-2; D might be TRBD1 (5 bases). Trimming stripped 7 bases from V and 1 base from J, with 7 bases between. This CDR3 has 12 amino acids. Written as DNA, the CDR3 is TGTGCCAGCACCCAGGGTAACTATGGCTACACCTTC. Amino acids: CASTQGNYGYTF.